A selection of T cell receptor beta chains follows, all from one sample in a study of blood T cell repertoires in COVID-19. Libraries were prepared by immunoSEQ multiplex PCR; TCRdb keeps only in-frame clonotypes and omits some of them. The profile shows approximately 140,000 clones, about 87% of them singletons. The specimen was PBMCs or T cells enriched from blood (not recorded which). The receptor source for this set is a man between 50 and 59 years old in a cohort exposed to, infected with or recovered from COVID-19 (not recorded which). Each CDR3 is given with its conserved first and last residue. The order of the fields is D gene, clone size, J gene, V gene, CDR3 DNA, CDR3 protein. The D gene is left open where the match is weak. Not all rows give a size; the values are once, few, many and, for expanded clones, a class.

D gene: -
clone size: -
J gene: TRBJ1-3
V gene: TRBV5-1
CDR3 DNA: TGCGCCAGCAGCAGAACATTGGAGGGTGTAAACACCATATATTTT
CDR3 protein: CASSRTLEGVNTIYF

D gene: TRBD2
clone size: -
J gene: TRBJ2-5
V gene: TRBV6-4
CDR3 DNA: TGTGCCAGCAGTGACTCGACTCTAGCGGGCTGTGCTAAGACCCAGTACTTC
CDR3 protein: CASSDSTLAGCAKTQYF

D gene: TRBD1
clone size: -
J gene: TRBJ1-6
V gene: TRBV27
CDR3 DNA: TGTGCCAGCGCGGACAGGGAAAATAATTCACCCCTCCACTTT
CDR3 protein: CASADRENNSPLHF

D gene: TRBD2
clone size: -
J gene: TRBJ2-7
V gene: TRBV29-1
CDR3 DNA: TGCAGCGTTGAGACTAGCGGGGGGGACTACGAGCAGTACTTC
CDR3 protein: CSVETSGGDYEQYF

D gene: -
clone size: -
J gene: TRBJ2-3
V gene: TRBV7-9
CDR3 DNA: TGTGCCAGCAGCTTAGACCAGGGAAACACAGATACGCAGTATTTT
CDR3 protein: CASSLDQGNTDTQYF

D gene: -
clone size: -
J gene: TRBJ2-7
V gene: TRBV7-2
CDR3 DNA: TGTGCCAGCAGACCGGACAGCGACTACGAGCAGTACTTC
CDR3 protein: CASRPDSDYEQYF

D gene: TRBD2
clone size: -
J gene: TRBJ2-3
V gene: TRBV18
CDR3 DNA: TGTGCCAGCTCTCCGACTAGCGGGGGGTTCACAGATACGCAGTATTTT
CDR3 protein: CASSPTSGGFTDTQYF

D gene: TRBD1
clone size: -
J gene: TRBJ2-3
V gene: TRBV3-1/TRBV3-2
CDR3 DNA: TGTGCCAGCAGTCGGCAGGGGGTGAGGGCAGATACGCAGTATTTT
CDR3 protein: CASSRQGVRADTQYF

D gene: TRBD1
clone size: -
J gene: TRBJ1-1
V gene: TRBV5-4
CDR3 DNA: TGTGCCAGCAGCTTGGGGGACAGGAACACTGAAGCTTTCTTT
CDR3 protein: CASSLGDRNTEAFF

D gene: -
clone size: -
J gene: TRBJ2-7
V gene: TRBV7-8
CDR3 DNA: TGTGCCAGCAGCTTAGCCCCCCAGCGACAGCAGTACTTC
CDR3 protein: CASSLAPQRQQYF

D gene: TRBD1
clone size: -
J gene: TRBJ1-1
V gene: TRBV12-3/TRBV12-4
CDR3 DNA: TGTGCCAGCAGTTGGGACAGGAACACTGAAGCTTTCTTT
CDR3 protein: CASSWDRNTEAFF

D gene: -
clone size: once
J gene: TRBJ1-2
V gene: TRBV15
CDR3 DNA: TGTGCCACCAGCAGAGATTTACAGACTAACTATGGCTACACCTTC
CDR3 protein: CATSRDLQTNYGYTF

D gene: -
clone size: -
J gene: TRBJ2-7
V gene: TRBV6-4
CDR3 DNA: TGTGCCAGTCCCGCCTACGAGCAGTACTTC
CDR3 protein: CASPAYEQYF

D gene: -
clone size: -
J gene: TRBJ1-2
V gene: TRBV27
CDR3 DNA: TGTGCCAGCAGTTCCGCGGACAAGGGAAACTATGGCTACACCTTC
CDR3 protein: CASSSADKGNYGYTF

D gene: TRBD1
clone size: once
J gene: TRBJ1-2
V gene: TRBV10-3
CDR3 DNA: TGTGCCATCAGTGAACAGGGGTCTGGCTACACCTTC
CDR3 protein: CAISEQGSGYTF

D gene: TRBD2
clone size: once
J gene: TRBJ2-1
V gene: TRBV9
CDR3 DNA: TGTGCCAGCAGTGCCCAAGGACTAGCGGGGTACAATGAGCAGTTCTTC
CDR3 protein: CASSAQGLAGYNEQFF

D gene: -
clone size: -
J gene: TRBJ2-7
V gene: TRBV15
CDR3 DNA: TGTGCCACCAGCAGAGGGGTGGAGTCCTACGAGCAGTACTTC
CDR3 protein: CATSRGVESYEQYF

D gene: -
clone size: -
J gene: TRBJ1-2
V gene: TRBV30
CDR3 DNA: TGTGCCTGGAGCGCACAGGGCAACTATGGCTACACCTTC
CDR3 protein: CAWSAQGNYGYTF

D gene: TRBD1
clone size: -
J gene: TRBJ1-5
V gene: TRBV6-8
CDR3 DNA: TGTGCCAGCAGTGTCCGGGACAGGGTCGCTCAGCCCCAGCATTTT
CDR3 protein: CASSVRDRVAQPQHF

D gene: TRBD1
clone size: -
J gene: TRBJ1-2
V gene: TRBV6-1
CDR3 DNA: TGTGCCAGCAGTGGGTCCTTTCTTGGGACAGAGACAGGCTACACCTTC
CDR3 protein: CASSGSFLGTETGYTF

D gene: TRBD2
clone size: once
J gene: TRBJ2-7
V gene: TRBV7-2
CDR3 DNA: TGTGCCAGCAGCCCTTCTCTAGCGGCTTCCCTCGAGCAGTACTTC
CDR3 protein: CASSPSLAASLEQYF

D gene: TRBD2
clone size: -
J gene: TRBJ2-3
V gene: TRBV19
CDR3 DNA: TGTGCCAGTAGGGAACTAGCGGGAGTAGATACGCAGTATTTT
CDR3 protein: CASRELAGVDTQYF

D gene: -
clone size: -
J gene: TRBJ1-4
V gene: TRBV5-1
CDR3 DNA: TGCGCCAGCAGCTTGCCAGGGGCCCATAATGAAAAACTGTTTTTT
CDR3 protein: CASSLPGAHNEKLFF

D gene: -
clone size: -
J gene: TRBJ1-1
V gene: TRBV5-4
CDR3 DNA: TGTGCCAGCAGCTTGGTGGGAGGGAACACTGAAGCTTTCTTT
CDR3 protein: CASSLVGGNTEAFF

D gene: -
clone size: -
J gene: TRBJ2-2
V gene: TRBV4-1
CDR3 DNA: TGCGCCAGCAGCCATACATGGTCGACCGGGGAGCTGTTTTTT
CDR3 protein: CASSHTWSTGELFF

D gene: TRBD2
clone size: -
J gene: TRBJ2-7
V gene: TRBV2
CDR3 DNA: TGTGCCAGCAGTGAGGGAGGGACCTCCCCCTACGAGCAGTACTTC
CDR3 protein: CASSEGGTSPYEQYF

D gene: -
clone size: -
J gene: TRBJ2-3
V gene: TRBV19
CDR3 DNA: TGTGCCAGTGGATTGAGGGATACGCAGTATTTT
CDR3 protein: CASGLRDTQYF

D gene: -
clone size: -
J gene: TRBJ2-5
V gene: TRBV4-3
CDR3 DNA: TGCGCCAGCAGCCAAGATCAGGGTACCCAAGAGACCCAGTACTTC
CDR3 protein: CASSQDQGTQETQYF

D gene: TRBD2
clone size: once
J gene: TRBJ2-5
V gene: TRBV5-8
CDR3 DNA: TGTGCCAGCAGCTTGGGACTAGCGGGGGGGGTTCAAGAGACCCAGTACTTC
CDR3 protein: CASSLGLAGGVQETQYF

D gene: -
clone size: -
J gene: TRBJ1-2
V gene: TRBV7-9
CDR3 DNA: TGTGCCAGCAGCTCCGGGACTGAGTATGGCTACACCTTC
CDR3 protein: CASSSGTEYGYTF

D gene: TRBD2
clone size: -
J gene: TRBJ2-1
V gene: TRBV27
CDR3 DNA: TGTGCCAGCAGTTCGCGGGGGGGCTCCTACAATGAGCAGTTCTTC
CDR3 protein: CASSSRGGSYNEQFF

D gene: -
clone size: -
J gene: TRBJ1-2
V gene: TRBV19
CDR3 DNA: TGTGCCAGTAGCCAAAACAGGGTAGACTATGGCTACACCTTC
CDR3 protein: CASSQNRVDYGYTF

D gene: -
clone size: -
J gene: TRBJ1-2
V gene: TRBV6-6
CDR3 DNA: TGTGCCAGCAGTTCTCCACCGGGGTTTGGCTACACCTTC
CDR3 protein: CASSSPPGFGYTF

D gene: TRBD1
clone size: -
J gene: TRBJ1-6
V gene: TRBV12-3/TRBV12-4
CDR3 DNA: TGTGCCAGCAGTCGAGACAGGGATTCACCCCTCCACTTT
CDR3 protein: CASSRDRDSPLHF

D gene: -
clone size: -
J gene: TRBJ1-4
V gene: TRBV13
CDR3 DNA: TGTGCCAGCAGCGCCCGAGAGGCCGCCCCTGAAAAACTGTTTTTT
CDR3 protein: CASSAREAAPEKLFF

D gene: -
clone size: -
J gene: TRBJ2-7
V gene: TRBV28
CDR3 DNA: TGTGCCAGCACCGATAGCGGTCAATCCTACGAGCAGTACTTC
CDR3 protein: CASTDSGQSYEQYF

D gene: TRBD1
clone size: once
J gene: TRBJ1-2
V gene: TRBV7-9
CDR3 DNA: TGTGCCAGCAGCGTGGACAGGGGAGACTATGGCTACACCTTC
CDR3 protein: CASSVDRGDYGYTF

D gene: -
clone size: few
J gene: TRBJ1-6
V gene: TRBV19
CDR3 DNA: TGTGCCAGTAGCACCATAACAGGCGTTAATTCACCCCTCCACTTT
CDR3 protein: CASSTITGVNSPLHF

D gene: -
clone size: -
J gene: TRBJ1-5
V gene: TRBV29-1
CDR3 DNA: TGCAGCGTTGGAGATGGGCAGGCCCAGCATTTT
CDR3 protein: CSVGDGQAQHF

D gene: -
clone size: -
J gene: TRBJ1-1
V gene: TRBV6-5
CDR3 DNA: TGTGCCAGCAGCCCCTCGGGGTTGGTGAACACTGAAGCTTTCTTT
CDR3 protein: CASSPSGLVNTEAFF

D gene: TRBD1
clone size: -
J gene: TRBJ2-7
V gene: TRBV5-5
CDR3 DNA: TGTGCCAGCAGCTTGGGGGACAGGGGGCCGACCTACGAGCAGTACTTC
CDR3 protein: CASSLGDRGPTYEQYF

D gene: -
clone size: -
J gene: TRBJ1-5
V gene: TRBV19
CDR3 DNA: TGTGCCAGTAGTACCGGACCGGGGGGGGGATGGCCCCAGCATTTT
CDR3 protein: CASSTGPGGGWPQHF